The clone carrying this TCR beta chain was observed once. The CDR3 has 14 residues. Germline CDR1 SGHVS, CDR2 FNYEAQ. V gave up 2 bases and J gave up 4 bases, with 11 bases separating them. This sample is drawn from a study of OX40 agonist ivuxolimab in advanced cancers. Study at large: An anti-OX40 (CD134) antibody with agonistic activity, ivuxolimab, was administered to patients. Males comprised 82.7% of the group, whose mean age was about 60 years (range about 20 to 85).

Blood draws occurred at baseline, cycle 4 day 1, and cycle 7 day 1. Libraries were prepared by immunoSEQ multiplex PCR; TCRdb keeps only in-frame clonotypes and omits some of them. Here the sample spans 50,000 or so clones, 80% to 85% being singletons. The origin of this receptor is an adult with an advanced solid tumor such as melanoma, head and neck, liver or kidney cancer. The sequenced sample was CD4+ or CD8+ T cells sorted from blood, obtained in a trial of the OX40 agonist ivuxolimab. The chain employs TRBV7-6 and TRBJ2-5; a weak D match, TRBD2 (6 bases). CDR3 in amino acids: CASSLTAGGETQYF. DNA of the CDR3: TGTGCCAGCAGCTTAACCGCCGGGGGAGAGACCCAGTACTTC.